Each of the 17 T cell receptor beta chains below was sequenced from the same sample in a study of cytomegalovirus exposure and HLA in healthy donors. With 60 Vbeta and 13 Jbeta primers, the PCR was carried out. TCRdb's copy holds only in-frame clones and misses some; the assay was immunoSEQ multiplex PCR. The sample consists of some 90,000 clones, about three quarters of them appearing once. Sequenced material: PBMCs. The receptors were sampled from a male donor in good health and CMV-seropositive.

The rearrangement links TRBV28 to TRBJ2-6; TRBD1 aligns across 8 bases. J lost 1 base, V lost 5 bases, and 4 bases had no gene match. CDR3 length: 16 amino acids. The V gene's germline CDR1 is MDHEN and CDR2 SYDVKM. CDR3 in DNA: TGTGCCAGCAGTAGGACAGGGATATCTGGGGCCAACGTCCTGACTTTC. This encodes CASSRTGISGANVLTF.

The chain links TRBV27 to TRBJ2-1, with 7 nucleotides matching TRBD1. Germline assignment: CDR1 MNHEY and CDR2 SMNVEV (reference sequence). J was trimmed by 9 bases and V by 6 bases; bases with no gene match: 11. This CDR3 spans 14 amino acids. The CDR3: CASSDRETIIEQFF. The CDR3 nucleotides are TGTGCCAGCAGCGACAGGGAGACTATCATTGAGCAGTTCTTC.

V usage is TRBV18 and J usage is TRBJ1-1; weak D call: TRBD1 (6 bases). This CDR3 spans 17 amino acids. The germline V gene encodes CDR1 KGHSH and CDR2 LQKENI. Trimming stripped 1 base from V and 5 bases from J, with 20 bases between. The CDR3 sequence is CASSPLAGGISGTEAFF. The DNA for the CDR3 is TGTGCCAGCTCACCACTGGCGGGGGGCATTAGTGGGACTGAAGCTTTCTTT.

The V call is TRBV5-4, the J call TRBJ2-5, with TRBD1 identical over 7 bases. The ends lost 3 bases at V and 2 bases at J; junction bases unmatched: 1. The CDR3 extends over 13 amino acids. CDR1 and CDR2 (germline): SGHNT, YYREEE (reference sequence). The CDR3 region is CASSSGQQETQYF. CDR3 DNA: TGTGCCAGCAGCTCGGGACAGCAAGAGACCCAGTACTTC. Drawing the rest from reference TRBV5-4 and TRBJ2-5, the complete variable domain is ETGVTQSPTHLIKTRGQQVTLRCSSQSGHNTVSWYQQALGQGPQFIFQYYREEENGRGNFPPRFSGLQFPNYSSELNVNALELDDSALYLCASSSGQQETQYFGPGTRLLVL.

This sequence joins TRBV29-1 and TRBJ2-1; no firm D call. The CDR3 loop spans 13 amino acids. V lost 1 base to trimming and J lost 6 bases, with 10 bases between them. Germline CDR1 SQVTM, CDR2 ANQGSEA. The CDR3 here is CSVEVVSGNEQFF. The CDR3 region has the DNA TGCAGCGTTGAAGTAGTGTCCGGCAATGAGCAGTTCTTC.

This clone was observed a few times. The chain combines TRBV7-6 with TRBJ2-2; 8 positions agree with TRBD1. With 0 bases clipped from V and 2 bases from J, the junction kept 5 bases outside the gene matches. The germline CDR1 and CDR2 sequences are SGHVS and FNYEAQ. This CDR3 has 17 residues. The DNA of the CDR3 is TGTGCCAGCAGCTTAGCGAATCCAGGGGGCAACACCGGGGAGCTGTTTTTT. Translated, it gives CASSLANPGGNTGELFF. Drawing the rest from reference TRBV7-6 and TRBJ2-2, the complete variable domain is GAGVSQSPRYKVTKRGQDVALRCDPISGHVSLYWYRQALGQGPEFLTYFNYEAQQDKSGLPNDRFSAERPEGSISTLTIQRTEQRDSAMYRCASSLANPGGNTGELFFGEGSRLTVL.

The genes are TRBV28 and TRBJ2-5; TRBD1 matches 8 bases. V shed 4 bases and J 1 base; nucleotides not matched to a gene: 11. This CDR3 region has 17 residues. CDR1 MDHEN and CDR2 SYDVKM come from the germline V gene. The CDR3 nucleotides are TGTGCCAGCAGTTCACCCCAGGGGGCGCGAGGCCAAGAGACCCAGTACTTC. This codes for CASSSPQGARGQETQYF.

The chain recombines TRBV2 with TRBJ1-1; D possibly corresponds to TRBD1 (6 bases). The V and J ends lost 7 bases and 6 bases respectively, with 18 bases between them. The V gene's germline CDR1 is SNHLY and CDR2 FYNNEI. The CDR3 has 14 amino acids. In DNA, the CDR3 is TGTGCCAGCAAGGGAGGGACACCCAAGGCTGAAGCTTTCTTT. It codes for CASKGGTPKAEAFF.

The chain carries TRBV7-9 and TRBJ2-7, with 7 bases aligning to TRBD1. The junction had 11 bases not matched to a gene; V was cut back by 3 bases and J by 3 bases. CDR3 length: 16 amino acids. From germline, CDR1 is SEHNR and CDR2 FQNEAQ (reference sequence). The CDR3 region is CASSLPQTGTRYEQYF. For the CDR3, the DNA is TGTGCCAGCAGCTTGCCGCAGACAGGGACCCGCTACGAGCAGTACTTC.

The J gene is TRBJ1-2, the V gene TRBV5-1; 8 nucleotides agree with TRBD1. Per germline, CDR1 SGHRS and CDR2 YFSETQ. CDR3 size: 14 residues. V lost 4 bases, J lost 4 bases, and 6 bases stayed unmatched. The CDR3 nucleotides are TGCGCCAGCAGCAGAACGACAGGGGCCTATGGCTACACCTTC. The encoded protein is CASSRTTGAYGYTF.

The chain has TRBV4-1 and TRBJ2-7, with 7 bases fitting TRBD1. V lost 1 base to trimming and J lost 0 bases; unmatched junction nucleotides: 9. The CDR3 is 17 amino acids. In germline, CDR1 is MGHRA, CDR2 YSYEKL. CDR3 DNA: TGCGCCAGCAGCCAAGTCGCCGGGACAGCGAGCTCCTACGAGCAGTACTTC. Its protein product is CASSQVAGTASSYEQYF.

This chain joins TRBV9 and TRBJ2-5; D not resolved. Germline loops: CDR1 SGDLS, CDR2 YYNGEE. The V end lost 0 bases, the J end lost 2 bases, and 14 bases lay between the germline ends. The length of the CDR3 is 16 residues. The CDR3 sequence is CASSVEASGAQETQYF. CDR3 nucleotide sequence: TGTGCCAGCAGCGTAGAAGCTTCCGGAGCTCAAGAGACCCAGTACTTC.

V usage is TRBV9 and J usage is TRBJ2-7; D gene unclear. The CDR3 is 14 amino acids. Germline CDR1 and CDR2: SGDLS and YYNGEE. Trimming took 3 bases from V and 6 from J, leaving 16 bases between them. In nucleotides, the CDR3 is TGTGCCAGCAGCGGATCCGGCACCTCGGGCGAGCAGTACTTC. Its protein is CASSGSGTSGEQYF.

This chain joins TRBV28 and TRBJ1-2; a weak D match, TRBD1 (5 bases). The CDR3 loop spans 15 amino acids. Germline V gene data show CDR1 as MDHEN and CDR2 as SYDVKM. V was shortened by 2 bases and J by 8 bases, with 18 bases between the two germline ends. The CDR3 sequence: CASSLRAGVGSGYTF. CDR3 DNA sequence: TGTGCCAGCAGTTTACGGGCGGGGGTGGGGTCGGGCTACACCTTC.

This clone was detected only a few times. The chain recombines TRBV6-1 with TRBJ2-7; possible D gene TRBD1, 6 bases. Trimming took 0 bases from V and 4 from J, leaving 10 bases between them. Germline V gene sequence: CDR1 MNHNS, CDR2 SASEGT. The CDR3 is made up of 14 amino acids. The CDR3 is CASSEALGGYEQYF. As DNA, the CDR3 is TGTGCCAGCAGTGAAGCTCTAGGGGGATACGAGCAGTACTTC.

The chain joins TRBV5-1 to TRBJ1-3; 10 nucleotides agree with TRBD1. The CDR3 is made up of 12 amino acids. In germline, CDR1 is SGHRS, CDR2 YFSETQ. J lost 14 bases, V lost 2 bases, and 4 bases had no gene match. This CDR3 is CASSFRTGGLYF. Written as DNA, the CDR3 is TGCGCCAGCAGCTTTCGGACAGGGGGTCTATATTTT. The full variable domain, with the rest looked up from reference TRBV5-1 and TRBJ1-3, is KAGVTQTPRYLIKTRGQQVTLSCSPISGHRSVSWYQQTPGQGLQFLFEYFSETQRNKGNFPGRFSGRQFSNSRSEMNVSTLELGDSALYLCASSFRTGGLYFGEGSWLTVV.

The J gene is TRBJ2-6, the V gene TRBV19; TRBD1 might be the D (6 bases). The germline gives CDR1 LNHDA, CDR2 SQIVND (reference sequence). The CDR3 totals 17 residues. Trimming took 3 bases from V and 2 from J, leaving 14 bases between them. The CDR3 region has the DNA TGTGCCAGTAGTATCGTTATACCAGGGGCTGGGGCCAACGTCCTGACTTTC. Amino acids: CASSIVIPGAGANVLTF.